This T cell receptor (beta chain) was sequenced during a study of cytomegalovirus exposure and HLA in healthy donors. Study-wide results and caveats: Data from an earlier analysis indicated that most TCR beta V segments were productive either about 87% or about 30% of the time. The number of N-insertions in an Asian-associated ancestry cluster was reportedly below the approximately 700-donor mean in a later analysis. Later, TCR association rates were found to vary by HLA locus, highest for DRB1 and lowest for HLA-C.

Germline V gene lookup returns CDR1 MNHEY and CDR2 SVGAGI. With 3 bases removed from V and 4 bases from J, the gap between germline ends came to 12 bases. This CDR3 spans 14 amino acids. With regard to this clone: Its target is not known.

The PCR used 60 Vbeta and 13 Jbeta primers. Sequencing used immunoSEQ multiplex PCR; TCRdb keeps in-frame clones, though not all of them. The data hold about 150,000 clones, with 60% to 85% observed a single time. This sequence was found in a woman in her thirties or forties in good health and CMV-seropositive. J is TRBJ2-5 and V is TRBV6-5; D is perhaps TRBD2 (5 bases). The sequenced material came from PBMCs. CDR3 protein: CASSYGGIGETQYF. In DNA form, the CDR3 reads TGTGCCAGCAGTTATGGAGGCATTGGAGAGACCCAGTACTTC.